Listed below are T cell receptor beta chains from one sample, sequenced in a study of blood T cell repertoires in COVID-19. Produced via immunoSEQ multiplex PCR; TCRdb's table is partial and in-frame only. Of 200,000 to 300,000 clones in the sample, approximately 84% were seen once. Sequencing was performed on PBMCs or T cells enriched from blood (not recorded which). Receptors originate from a woman aged 40 to 55 with acute COVID-19. The CDR3 runs from the conserved cysteine through the conserved F or W. The order of the fields is V gene, J gene, D gene, clone size, CDR3 protein, CDR3 DNA. D genes are given only for firm matches. Only part of the rows carry a size: once, few, many, or a class if the clone is expanded.

v_gene: TRBV7-8
j_gene: TRBJ1-1
d_gene: TRBD1
abundance: .
CDR3aa: CASSNPGTAEAFF
CDR3nt: TGTGCCAGCAGCAACCCCGGGACAGCTGAAGCTTTCTTT

v_gene: TRBV5-1
j_gene: TRBJ2-3
d_gene: .
abundance: .
CDR3aa: CASSLLRDSTDTQYF
CDR3nt: TGCGCCAGCAGCTTGTTGCGGGATAGCACAGATACGCAGTATTTT

v_gene: TRBV18
j_gene: TRBJ1-4
d_gene: .
abundance: once
CDR3aa: CATKRDSRGNEKLFF
CDR3nt: TGTGCCACCAAAAGGGACTCCCGGGGGAATGAAAAACTGTTTTTT

v_gene: TRBV19
j_gene: TRBJ1-2
d_gene: .
abundance: .
CDR3aa: CASSSRPILSGGYTF
CDR3nt: TGTGCCAGTAGTTCACGACCGATACTATCCGGGGGCTACACCTTC

v_gene: TRBV11-2
j_gene: TRBJ2-3
d_gene: .
abundance: .
CDR3aa: CASSPRLDTQYF
CDR3nt: TGTGCCAGCAGCCCACGGTTGGATACGCAGTATTTT

v_gene: TRBV9
j_gene: TRBJ1-1
d_gene: TRBD1
abundance: .
CDR3aa: CASSVWTGGTFGTEAFF
CDR3nt: TGTGCCAGCAGCGTATGGACAGGGGGCACTTTCGGCACTGAAGCTTTCTTT

v_gene: TRBV29-1
j_gene: TRBJ2-1
d_gene: TRBD2
abundance: .
CDR3aa: CSGAIAGVYNEQFF
CDR3nt: TGCAGCGGCGCTATAGCGGGAGTCTACAATGAGCAGTTCTTC

v_gene: TRBV7-3
j_gene: TRBJ1-3
d_gene: TRBD1
abundance: once
CDR3aa: CASSRDRPGSGNTIYF
CDR3nt: TGTGCCAGCAGTCGGGACAGGCCCGGCTCTGGAAACACCATATATTTT

v_gene: TRBV27
j_gene: TRBJ2-7
d_gene: .
abundance: .
CDR3aa: CASRRSAVYEQYF
CDR3nt: TGTGCCAGCAGGAGGAGTGCGGTTTACGAGCAGTACTTC

v_gene: TRBV30
j_gene: TRBJ1-4
d_gene: TRBD1
abundance: once
CDR3aa: CAWSVSSPATGGHEKLFF
CDR3nt: TGTGCCTGGAGTGTAAGCTCCCCCGCGACAGGGGGACACGAAAAACTGTTTTTT

v_gene: TRBV12-5
j_gene: TRBJ2-2
d_gene: TRBD1
abundance: .
CDR3aa: CASRTGVTGELFF
CDR3nt: TGTGCTAGCCGGACAGGGGTCACCGGGGAGCTGTTTTTT

v_gene: TRBV5-1
j_gene: TRBJ2-3
d_gene: .
abundance: .
CDR3aa: CASSWASTDTQYF
CDR3nt: TGCGCCAGCAGCTGGGCTAGCACAGATACGCAGTATTTT

v_gene: TRBV19
j_gene: TRBJ1-5
d_gene: .
abundance: once
CDR3aa: CASSTGHYSNQPQHF
CDR3nt: TGTGCCAGTAGTACTGGACATTATAGCAATCAGCCCCAGCATTTT

v_gene: TRBV6-2/TRBV6-3
j_gene: TRBJ1-5
d_gene: .
abundance: .
CDR3aa: CASSGGGNQPQHF
CDR3nt: TGTGCCAGCAGTGGCGGTGGCAATCAGCCCCAGCATTTT

v_gene: TRBV30
j_gene: TRBJ1-5
d_gene: .
abundance: .
CDR3aa: CAWSEGLTQYSNQPQHF
CDR3nt: TGTGCCTGGAGCGAGGGTCTTACTCAATATAGCAATCAGCCCCAGCATTTT

v_gene: TRBV19
j_gene: TRBJ1-5
d_gene: .
abundance: .
CDR3aa: CASSIGGLGNQPQHF
CDR3nt: TGTGCCAGTAGTATCGGAGGGTTAGGTAATCAGCCCCAGCATTTT

v_gene: TRBV5-6
j_gene: TRBJ2-7
d_gene: TRBD1
abundance: .
CDR3aa: CASSLVSPGQGAYEQYF
CDR3nt: TGTGCCAGCAGCTTGGTGAGCCCGGGACAGGGGGCCTACGAGCAGTACTTC

v_gene: TRBV24-1
j_gene: TRBJ2-1
d_gene: .
abundance: .
CDR3aa: CAIIGSVADSYNEQFF
CDR3nt: TGTGCCATCATAGGGTCGGTAGCGGACTCCTACAATGAGCAGTTCTTC

v_gene: TRBV5-1
j_gene: TRBJ2-7
d_gene: TRBD2
abundance: .
CDR3aa: CASSFLADSSYEQYF
CDR3nt: TGCGCCAGCAGCTTCCTAGCGGATAGCTCCTACGAGCAGTACTTC

v_gene: TRBV3-1/TRBV3-2
j_gene: TRBJ1-2
d_gene: .
abundance: .
CDR3aa: CASSQDYSSPYGYTF
CDR3nt: TGTGCCAGCAGCCAAGATTACTCATCCCCCTATGGCTACACCTTC

v_gene: TRBV14
j_gene: TRBJ2-7
d_gene: TRBD2
abundance: once
CDR3aa: CASSQLGLADYEQYF
CDR3nt: TGTGCCAGCAGCCAACTTGGACTAGCGGACTACGAGCAGTACTTC

v_gene: TRBV6-1
j_gene: TRBJ2-7
d_gene: .
abundance: .
CDR3aa: CASSEKGSKGIREQYF
CDR3nt: TGTGCCAGCAGTGAAAAGGGCTCAAAGGGGATACGCGAGCAGTACTTC

v_gene: TRBV29-1
j_gene: TRBJ1-1
d_gene: .
abundance: .
CDR3aa: CSVDWAGNTEAFF
CDR3nt: TGCAGCGTTGATTGGGCGGGGAACACTGAAGCTTTCTTT

v_gene: TRBV21-1
j_gene: TRBJ1-5
d_gene: .
abundance: .
CDR3aa: CASSVSKGQGINQPQHF
CDR3nt: TGTGCCAGCAGCGTCTCTAAGGGACAGGGGATCAATCAGCCCCAGCATTTT

v_gene: TRBV7-9
j_gene: TRBJ1-3
d_gene: .
abundance: .
CDR3aa: CASSPMGAGNTIYF
CDR3nt: TGTGCCAGCAGCCCTATGGGAGCTGGAAACACCATATATTTT

v_gene: TRBV5-6
j_gene: TRBJ2-1
d_gene: TRBD2
abundance: .
CDR3aa: CASSSSHSGRATGEQFF
CDR3nt: TGTGCCAGCAGCTCTAGCCACAGCGGGAGGGCTACAGGTGAGCAGTTCTTC

v_gene: TRBV2
j_gene: TRBJ2-2
d_gene: .
abundance: .
CDR3aa: CASRYVGPNTGELFF
CDR3nt: TGTGCCAGCAGATACGTGGGGCCTAACACCGGGGAGCTGTTTTTT

v_gene: TRBV9
j_gene: TRBJ2-7
d_gene: .
abundance: .
CDR3aa: CASSVDDSPYEQYF
CDR3nt: TGTGCCAGCAGCGTAGATGACAGCCCCTACGAGCAGTACTTC

v_gene: TRBV7-9
j_gene: TRBJ1-2
d_gene: TRBD1
abundance: once
CDR3aa: CASSSPGQGAHSQNYGYTF
CDR3nt: TGTGCCAGCAGCTCACCGGGACAGGGGGCCCATTCGCAAAACTATGGCTACACCTTC

v_gene: TRBV5-4
j_gene: TRBJ1-1
d_gene: .
abundance: once
CDR3aa: CASSLQGPGKAFF
CDR3nt: TGTGCCAGCAGCTTGCAGGGGCCAGGTAAAGCTTTCTTT

v_gene: TRBV2
j_gene: TRBJ1-3
d_gene: TRBD1
abundance: few
CDR3aa: CASRAGTDGNTIYF
CDR3nt: TGTGCCAGCAGAGCCGGGACAGATGGAAACACCATATATTTT

v_gene: TRBV2
j_gene: TRBJ1-1
d_gene: .
abundance: .
CDR3aa: CASSPRQARGAEAFF
CDR3nt: TGTGCCAGCAGTCCAAGACAGGCCCGGGGGGCTGAAGCTTTCTTT

v_gene: TRBV19
j_gene: TRBJ1-5
d_gene: .
abundance: .
CDR3aa: CASQDGWVNQPQHF
CDR3nt: TGTGCCAGCCAAGACGGGTGGGTCAATCAGCCCCAGCATTTT

v_gene: TRBV19
j_gene: TRBJ2-7
d_gene: .
abundance: once
CDR3aa: CASSSGQGYEQYF
CDR3nt: TGTGCCAGTAGTTCCGGGCAGGGTTACGAGCAGTACTTC

v_gene: TRBV4-1
j_gene: TRBJ2-6
d_gene: TRBD1
abundance: .
CDR3aa: CASSPRTGQDSGANVLTF
CDR3nt: TGCGCCAGCAGCCCCCGGACAGGACAAGACTCTGGGGCCAACGTCCTGACTTTC

v_gene: TRBV5-1
j_gene: TRBJ2-1
d_gene: TRBD1
abundance: .
CDR3aa: CASRALRDRGENEQFF
CDR3nt: TGCGCCAGCAGGGCACTCCGGGACAGGGGGGAAAATGAGCAGTTCTTC

v_gene: TRBV29-1
j_gene: TRBJ2-7
d_gene: .
abundance: .
CDR3aa: CSVVRGSYEQYF
CDR3nt: TGCAGCGTTGTTCGGGGATCGTACGAGCAGTACTTC

v_gene: TRBV29-1
j_gene: TRBJ2-7
d_gene: .
abundance: few
CDR3aa: CSVAVARAGFRYEQYF
CDR3nt: TGCAGCGTAGCAGTCGCCCGTGCCGGGTTTCGCTACGAGCAGTACTTC

v_gene: TRBV4-1
j_gene: TRBJ2-1
d_gene: .
abundance: .
CDR3aa: CASSQISGGSYNEQFF
CDR3nt: TGCGCCAGCAGCCAAATTAGCGGAGGCTCCTACAATGAGCAGTTCTTC

v_gene: TRBV19
j_gene: TRBJ2-3
d_gene: TRBD2
abundance: .
CDR3aa: CASSIPSGSGTDTQYF
CDR3nt: TGTGCCAGTAGTATACCGAGCGGGAGCGGCACAGATACGCAGTATTTT

v_gene: TRBV9
j_gene: TRBJ1-1
d_gene: .
abundance: .
CDR3aa: CASSVTGWENTEAFF
CDR3nt: TGTGCCAGCAGCGTAACAGGGTGGGAGAACACTGAAGCTTTCTTT

v_gene: TRBV5-4
j_gene: TRBJ2-7
d_gene: .
abundance: once
CDR3aa: CASSLVGVYEQYF
CDR3nt: TGTGCCAGCAGCTTGGTCGGGGTGTACGAGCAGTACTTC

v_gene: TRBV2
j_gene: TRBJ1-2
d_gene: .
abundance: .
CDR3aa: CASNPGSHYGYTF
CDR3nt: TGTGCCAGCAATCCGGGGTCTCACTATGGCTACACCTTC

v_gene: TRBV9
j_gene: TRBJ2-1
d_gene: TRBD2
abundance: once
CDR3aa: CASSVDSGSGYEQFF
CDR3nt: TGTGCCAGCAGCGTAGATAGCGGGAGCGGGTATGAGCAGTTCTTC

v_gene: TRBV18
j_gene: TRBJ1-4
d_gene: .
abundance: .
CDR3aa: CASSTNEKLFF
CDR3nt: TGTGCCTCCTCAACTAATGAAAAACTGTTTTTT

v_gene: TRBV9
j_gene: TRBJ1-4
d_gene: TRBD1
abundance: .
CDR3aa: CASSVGPGQFEKLFF
CDR3nt: TGTGCCAGCAGCGTGGGGCCGGGACAGTTCGAAAAACTGTTTTTT

v_gene: TRBV19
j_gene: TRBJ2-1
d_gene: TRBD2
abundance: .
CDR3aa: CASSILAGGIDNEQFF
CDR3nt: TGTGCCAGTAGTATACTAGCGGGAGGGATTGACAATGAGCAGTTCTTC

v_gene: TRBV19
j_gene: TRBJ1-1
d_gene: .
abundance: .
CDR3aa: CASIPRRNTEAFF
CDR3nt: TGTGCCAGTATCCCCAGGCGGAACACTGAAGCTTTCTTT

v_gene: TRBV19
j_gene: TRBJ1-4
d_gene: TRBD1
abundance: .
CDR3aa: CASSILGTDNEKLFF
CDR3nt: TGTGCCAGTAGTATATTGGGGACAGATAATGAAAAACTGTTTTTT

v_gene: TRBV7-9
j_gene: TRBJ1-2
d_gene: TRBD1
abundance: .
CDR3aa: CASSQDEGQSVYGYTF
CDR3nt: TGTGCCAGCAGCCAAGACGAGGGACAGTCAGTCTATGGCTACACCTTC

v_gene: TRBV7-9
j_gene: TRBJ2-4
d_gene: .
abundance: .
CDR3aa: CASSPGRGNIQYF
CDR3nt: TGTGCCAGCAGCCCGGGGAGAGGAAACATTCAGTACTTC

v_gene: TRBV12-3/TRBV12-4
j_gene: TRBJ1-1
d_gene: .
abundance: .
CDR3aa: CASTKMTNTEAFF
CDR3nt: TGTGCCAGCACCAAGATGACTAACACTGAAGCTTTCTTT

v_gene: TRBV5-1
j_gene: TRBJ2-1
d_gene: .
abundance: .
CDR3aa: CASSKTPRNEQFF
CDR3nt: TGCGCCAGCAGCAAAACTCCTCGGAATGAGCAGTTCTTC

v_gene: TRBV7-2
j_gene: TRBJ2-5
d_gene: TRBD2
abundance: .
CDR3aa: CASSLSGFQETQYF
CDR3nt: TGTGCCAGCAGCCTTAGCGGGTTCCAAGAGACCCAGTACTTC